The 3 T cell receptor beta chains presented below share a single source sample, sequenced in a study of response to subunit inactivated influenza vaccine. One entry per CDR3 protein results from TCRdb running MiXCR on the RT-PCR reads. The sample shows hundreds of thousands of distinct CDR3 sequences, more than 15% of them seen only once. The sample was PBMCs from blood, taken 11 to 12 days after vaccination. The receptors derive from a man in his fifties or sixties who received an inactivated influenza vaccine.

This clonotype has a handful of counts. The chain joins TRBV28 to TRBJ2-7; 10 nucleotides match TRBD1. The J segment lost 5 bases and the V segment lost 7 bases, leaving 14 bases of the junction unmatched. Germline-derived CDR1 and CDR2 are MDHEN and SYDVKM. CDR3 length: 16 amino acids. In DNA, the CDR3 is TGTGCCAGCACCCCCCTGGGGGGACAGGGGTTCCACGAGCAGTACTTC. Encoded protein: CASTPLGGQGFHEQYF.

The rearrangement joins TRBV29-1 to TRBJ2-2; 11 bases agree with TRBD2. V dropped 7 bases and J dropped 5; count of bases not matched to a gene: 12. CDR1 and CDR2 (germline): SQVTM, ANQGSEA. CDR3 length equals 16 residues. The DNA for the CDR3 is TGCAGCGCGACTCAACTAGCGGGAGTAGGTACCGGGGAGCTGTTTTTT. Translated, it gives CSATQLAGVGTGELFF.

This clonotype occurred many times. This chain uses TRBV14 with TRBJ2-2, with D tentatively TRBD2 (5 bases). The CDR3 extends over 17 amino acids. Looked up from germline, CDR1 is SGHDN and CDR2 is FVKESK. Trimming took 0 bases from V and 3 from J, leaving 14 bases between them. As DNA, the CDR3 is TGTGCCAGCAGCCAAGATTCTTCACCGGGGTACACCGGGGAGCTGTTTTTT. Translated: CASSQDSSPGYTGELFF.